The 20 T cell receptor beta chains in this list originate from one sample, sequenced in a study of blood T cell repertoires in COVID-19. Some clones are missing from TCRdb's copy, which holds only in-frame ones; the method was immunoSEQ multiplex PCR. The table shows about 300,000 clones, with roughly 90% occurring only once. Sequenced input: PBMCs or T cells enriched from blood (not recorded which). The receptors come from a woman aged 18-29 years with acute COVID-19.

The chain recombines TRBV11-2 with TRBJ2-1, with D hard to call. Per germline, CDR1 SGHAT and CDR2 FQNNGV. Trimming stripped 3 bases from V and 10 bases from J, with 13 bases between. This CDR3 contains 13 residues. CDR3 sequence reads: CASSFFRRREQFF. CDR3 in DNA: TGTGCCAGCAGCTTCTTCCGGAGACGGGAGCAGTTCTTC.

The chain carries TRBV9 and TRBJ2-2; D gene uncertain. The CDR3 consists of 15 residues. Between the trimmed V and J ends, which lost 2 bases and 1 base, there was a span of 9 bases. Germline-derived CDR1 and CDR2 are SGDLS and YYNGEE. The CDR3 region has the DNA TGTGCCAGCAGCGTGGTGCCACAGAACACCGGGGAGCTGTTTTTT. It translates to CASSVVPQNTGELFF.

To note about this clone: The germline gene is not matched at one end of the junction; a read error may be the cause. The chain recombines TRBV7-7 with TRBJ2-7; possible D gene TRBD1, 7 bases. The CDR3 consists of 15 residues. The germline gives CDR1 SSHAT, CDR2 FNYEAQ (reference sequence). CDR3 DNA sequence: TGTGCTAGCAGCCCGGCGGCAGGGGGGATCTACGAGCAGTACTTC. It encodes CASSPAAGGIYEQYF.

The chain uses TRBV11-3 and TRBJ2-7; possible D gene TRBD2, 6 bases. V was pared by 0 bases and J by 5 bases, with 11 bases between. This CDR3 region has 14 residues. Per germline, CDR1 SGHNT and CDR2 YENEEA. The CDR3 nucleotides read TGTGCCAGCAGCTTAGATTTGCGGGGCCACGAGCAGTACTTC. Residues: CASSLDLRGHEQYF. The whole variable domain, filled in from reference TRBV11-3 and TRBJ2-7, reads EAGVVQSPRYKIIEKKQPVAFWCNPISGHNTLYWYLQNLGQGPELLIRYENEEAVDDSQLPKDRFSAERLKGVDSTLKIQPAELGDSAVYLCASSLDLRGHEQYFGPGTRLTVT.

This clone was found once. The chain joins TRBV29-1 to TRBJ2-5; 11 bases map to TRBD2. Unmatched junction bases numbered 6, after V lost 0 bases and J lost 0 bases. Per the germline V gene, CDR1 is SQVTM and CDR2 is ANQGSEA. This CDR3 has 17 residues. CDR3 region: CSVEDFASGRYQETQYF. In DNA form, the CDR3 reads TGCAGCGTTGAAGATTTCGCTAGCGGGAGGTACCAAGAGACCCAGTACTTC. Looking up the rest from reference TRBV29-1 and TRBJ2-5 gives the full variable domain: SAVISQKPSRDICQRGTSLTIQCQVDSQVTMMFWYRQQPGQSLTLIATANQGSEATYESGFVIDKFPISRPNLTFSTLTVSNMSPEDSSIYLCSVEDFASGRYQETQYFGPGTRLLVL.

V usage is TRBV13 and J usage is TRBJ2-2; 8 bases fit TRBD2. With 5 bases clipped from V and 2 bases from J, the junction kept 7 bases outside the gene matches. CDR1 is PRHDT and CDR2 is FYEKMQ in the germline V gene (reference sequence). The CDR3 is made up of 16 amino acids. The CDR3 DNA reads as TGTGCCAGCAGCCCACTAGCGGAAGACAACACCGGGGAGCTGTTTTTT. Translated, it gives CASSPLAEDNTGELFF.

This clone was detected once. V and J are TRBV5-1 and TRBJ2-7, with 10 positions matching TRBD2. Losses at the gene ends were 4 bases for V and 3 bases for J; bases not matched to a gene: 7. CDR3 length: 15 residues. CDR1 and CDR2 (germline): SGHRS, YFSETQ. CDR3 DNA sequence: TGCGCCAGCAGCGCCTGGACTAGCGGAGGCTACGAGCAGTACTTC. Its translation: CASSAWTSGGYEQYF.

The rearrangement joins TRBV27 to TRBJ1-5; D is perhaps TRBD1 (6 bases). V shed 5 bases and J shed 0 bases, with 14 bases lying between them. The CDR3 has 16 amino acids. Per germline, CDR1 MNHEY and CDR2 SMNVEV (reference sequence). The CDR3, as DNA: TGTGCCAGCAGTCCTTCCGGGACATATAGCAATCAGCCCCAGCATTTT. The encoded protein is CASSPSGTYSNQPQHF.

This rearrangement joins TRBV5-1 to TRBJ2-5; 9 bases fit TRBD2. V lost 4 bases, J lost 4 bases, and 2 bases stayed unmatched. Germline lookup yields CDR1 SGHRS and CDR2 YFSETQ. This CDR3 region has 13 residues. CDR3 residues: CASSRAGGETQYF. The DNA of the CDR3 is TGCGCCAGCAGCCGAGCGGGAGGAGAGACCCAGTACTTC.

The CDR3 DNA is TGTGCCAGCAGCTCGGGGGGGCGGTTCTGGGACGAGCAGTACTTC. Its protein product is CASSSGGRFWDEQYF. The chain carries TRBV7-2 and TRBJ2-7; 8 nucleotides match TRBD2. CDR3 length: 15 amino acids. The V gene end was trimmed by 4 bases and the J gene end by 5 bases; junction bases not matched to a gene: 10. Germline V lookup: CDR1 SGHTA, CDR2 FQGNSA.

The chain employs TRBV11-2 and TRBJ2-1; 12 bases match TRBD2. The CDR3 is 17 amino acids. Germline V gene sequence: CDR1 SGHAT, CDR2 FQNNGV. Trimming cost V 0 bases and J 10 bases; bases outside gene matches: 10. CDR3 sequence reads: CASSLDPLAGGPREQFF. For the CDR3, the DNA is TGTGCCAGCAGCTTAGATCCCCTAGCGGGAGGGCCAAGGGAGCAGTTCTTC.

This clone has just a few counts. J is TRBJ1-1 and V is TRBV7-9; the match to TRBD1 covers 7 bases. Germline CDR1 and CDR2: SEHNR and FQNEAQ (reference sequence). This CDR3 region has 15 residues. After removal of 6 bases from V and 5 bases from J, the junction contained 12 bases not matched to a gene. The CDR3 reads CASRVRGVRETEAFF. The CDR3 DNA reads TGTGCCAGCAGAGTCAGGGGGGTGCGAGAGACTGAAGCTTTCTTT.

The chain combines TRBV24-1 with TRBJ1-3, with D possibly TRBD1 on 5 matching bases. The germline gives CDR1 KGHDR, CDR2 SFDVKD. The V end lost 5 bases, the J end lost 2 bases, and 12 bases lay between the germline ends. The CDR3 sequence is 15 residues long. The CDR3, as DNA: TGTGCCACCAGTGCCTCGACAGAAGCTGGAAACACCATATATTTT. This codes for CATSASTEAGNTIYF.

CDR3 sequence reads: CASSRGKLFPTEAFF. CDR3 sequence (DNA): TGTGCCAGCAGCAGGGGCAAACTCTTTCCCACTGAAGCTTTCTTT. This chain uses TRBV27 with TRBJ1-1; a possible D gene is TRBD1 (6 bases). The CDR3 is 15 amino acids. Germline loops: CDR1 MNHEY, CDR2 SMNVEV (reference sequence). The V end was cut by 6 bases, the J end by 4 bases, with 18 bases between.

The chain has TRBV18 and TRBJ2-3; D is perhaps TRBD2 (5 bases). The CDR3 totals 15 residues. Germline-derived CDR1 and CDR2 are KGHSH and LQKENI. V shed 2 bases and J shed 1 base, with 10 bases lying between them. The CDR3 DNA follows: TGTGCCAGCTCACCAGACGGGATTGGCACAGATACGCAGTATTTT. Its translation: CASSPDGIGTDTQYF.

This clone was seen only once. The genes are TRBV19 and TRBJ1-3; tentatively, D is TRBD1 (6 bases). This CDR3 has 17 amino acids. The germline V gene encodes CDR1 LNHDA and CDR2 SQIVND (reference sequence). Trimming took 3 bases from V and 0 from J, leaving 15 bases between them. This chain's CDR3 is CASSMDSSPFSGNTIYF. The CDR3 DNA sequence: TGTGCCAGTAGTATGGACAGTTCACCATTCTCTGGAAACACCATATATTTT.

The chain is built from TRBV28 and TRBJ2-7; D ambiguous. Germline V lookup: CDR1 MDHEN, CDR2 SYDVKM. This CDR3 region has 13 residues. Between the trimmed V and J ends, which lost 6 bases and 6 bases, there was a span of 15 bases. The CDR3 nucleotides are TGTGCCAGCAGATCCGCGATTCAGGTCGAGCAGTACTTC. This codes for CASRSAIQVEQYF.

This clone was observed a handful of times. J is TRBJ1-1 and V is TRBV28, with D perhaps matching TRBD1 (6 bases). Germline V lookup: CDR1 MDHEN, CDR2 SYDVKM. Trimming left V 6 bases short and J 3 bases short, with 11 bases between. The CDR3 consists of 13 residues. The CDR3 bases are TGTGCCAGCAGGACAGGCTTATACACTGAAGCTTTCTTT. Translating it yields CASRTGLYTEAFF.

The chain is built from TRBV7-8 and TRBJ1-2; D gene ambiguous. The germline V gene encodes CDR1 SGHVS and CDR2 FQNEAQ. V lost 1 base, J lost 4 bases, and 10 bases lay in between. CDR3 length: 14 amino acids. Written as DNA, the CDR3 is TGTGCCAGCAGCTTAGAGGAGCGGGTCTATGGCTACACCTTC. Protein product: CASSLEERVYGYTF.

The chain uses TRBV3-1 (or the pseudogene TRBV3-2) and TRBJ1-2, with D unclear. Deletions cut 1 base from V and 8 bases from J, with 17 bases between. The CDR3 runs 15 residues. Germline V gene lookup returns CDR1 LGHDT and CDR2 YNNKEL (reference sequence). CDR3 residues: CASSQVILAAAGYTF. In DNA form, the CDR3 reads TGTGCCAGCAGCCAAGTAATATTAGCGGCGGCGGGCTACACCTTC.